A single sample is the source of the 25 T cell receptor beta chains below, sequenced in a study of blood T cells in healthy people across ages. A second about 6 to 11 cycle PCR used barcoded and J-beta primers. Each CDR3 protein is one row after TCRdb ran MiXCR on the 5' RACE reads. The sample shows around 780,000 distinct CDR3 sequences, 25% to 30% of them seen only once. These same data were also listed under a study on T cells of mothers and their children.

Input material: blood. The receptors shown here come from a boy between 10 and 17 years old in good health.

This clonotype occurred a few times. The CDR3 here is CASSKGQSETQYF. The CDR3 coding sequence is TGTGCCAGCAGCAAGGGACAGAGCGAGACCCAGTACTTC. The chain combines TRBV7-9 with TRBJ2-5; 7 bases line up with TRBD1. The germline V gene has CDR1 SEHNR and CDR2 FQNEAQ (reference sequence). J was trimmed by 5 bases and V by 5 bases; bases with no gene match: 5. There are 13 residues in the CDR3.

The rearrangement links TRBV5-4 to TRBJ2-1, with TRBD1 matching 7 bases. The tail of the sequence fits TRBJ2-5 better, so the J call may be wrong. Looked up from germline, CDR1 is SGHNT and CDR2 is YYREEE (reference sequence). This CDR3 comprises 14 residues. This CDR3 reads CASSQEGAGETQYF. The CDR3 DNA sequence: TGTGCCAGCAGCCAAGAGGGGGCGGGAGAGACCCAGTACTTC.

This clonotype has just a few counts. The CDR3 region has the DNA TGCAGTGCTAGTACGACAGGGACCTATAATTCACCCCTCCACTTT. This codes for CSASTTGTYNSPLHF. The chain carries TRBV20-1 and TRBJ1-6; 7 positions match TRBD1. The germline CDR1 and CDR2 sequences are DFQATT and SNEGSKA (reference sequence). The CDR3 sequence is 15 residues long. With V trimmed by 3 bases and J by 2 bases, 4 bases remained unmatched.

This clonotype was picked up a small number of times. The gene calls are TRBV6-5 and TRBJ1-2; D is unclear. Per germline, CDR1 MNHEY and CDR2 SVGAGI. The CDR3 runs 14 residues. The V gene lost 7 bases and the J gene lost 1 base, with 13 bases spanning the gap. This CDR3 reads CASTPRSYNYGYTF. CDR3 DNA: TGTGCCAGCACCCCTCGCAGCTATAACTATGGCTACACCTTC.

Here the CDR3 DNA reads TGCGCCAGCAGCTTGGGATTTCAGGGACGGGAGGTCTACGAGCAGTACTTC. It is translated as CASSLGFQGREVYEQYF. This chain connects TRBV5-1 to TRBJ2-7, with 7 bases aligning to TRBD2. The CDR3 covers 17 residues. Germline trimming cut 0 bases from V and 3 bases from J; bases unmatched to any gene: 12. Germline values: CDR1 SGHRS, CDR2 YFSETQ.

This clonotype was observed a handful of times. The genes are TRBV5-1 and TRBJ2-5; TRBD1 aligns across 10 bases. There are 16 residues in the CDR3. Germline assignment: CDR1 SGHRS and CDR2 YFSETQ. Germline trimming cut 3 bases from V and 4 bases from J; bases unmatched to any gene: 9. The CDR3 protein is CASSSGTGEKRETQYF. The CDR3 DNA follows: TGCGCCAGCAGCTCCGGGACAGGGGAGAAAAGAGAGACCCAGTACTTC.

This clonotype was seen a handful of times. This sequence joins TRBV24-1 and TRBJ2-2; 9 bases agree with TRBD2. V was clipped by 5 bases and J by 5 bases; unmatched bases: 5. Germline CDR1 and CDR2: KGHDR and SFDVKD. The CDR3 covers 15 residues. The CDR3 spells CATSVTSGLTGELFF. In DNA, the CDR3 is TGTGCCACCAGTGTAACTAGCGGGCTTACCGGGGAGCTGTTTTTT.

The gene calls are TRBV29-1 and TRBJ2-1; perhaps TRBD1 as D (6 bases). V was cut by 3 bases and J by 8 bases, with 8 bases left in between. CDR1 SQVTM and CDR2 ANQGSEA come from the germline V gene. The CDR3 is made up of 11 amino acids. CDR3 DNA sequence: TGCAGCGTTGACTGGGGGCATGAGCAGTTCTTC. Encoded protein: CSVDWGHEQFF.

This clonotype occurred a few times. J is TRBJ2-7 and V is TRBV10-3; D might be TRBD1 (6 bases). Trimming took off 4 bases at V and 3 bases at J, with 16 bases between the two ends. Germline V gene sequence: CDR1 ENHRY, CDR2 SYGVKD. The CDR3 is made up of 15 amino acids. In nucleotides, the CDR3 is TGTGCCATCAGTGTAAGGGACACTTTAGGCTACGAGCAGTACTTC. Protein: CAISVRDTLGYEQYF.

The rearrangement links TRBV5-1 to TRBJ2-5; TRBD2 matches 8 bases. The tail of the sequence fits TRBJ2-7 better, so the J call may be wrong. The CDR3 contains 18 residues. Germline loops: CDR1 SGHRS, CDR2 YFSETQ. DNA for the CDR3: TGCGCCAGCAGCTTGGTGTCCTTTGCGGGAGGCTACCTGGACGAGCAGTACTTC. Protein sequence: CASSLVSFAGGYLDEQYF.

In its sample, this clonotype was seen a few times. CDR3: CSVGSLPSSYEQYF. As DNA, the CDR3 is TGCAGCGTTGGCTCACTGCCCAGCTCCTACGAGCAGTACTTC. The rearrangement links TRBV29-1 to TRBJ2-7; D ambiguous. The CDR3 is 14 amino acids. V lost 4 bases to trimming and J lost 0 bases, with 13 bases between them. The V gene's germline CDR1 is SQVTM and CDR2 ANQGSEA.

This clonotype was counted a few times. This chain uses TRBV28 with TRBJ1-5, with D possibly being TRBD1 (6 bases). In germline, CDR1 is MDHEN, CDR2 SYDVKM. The V and J ends lost 6 bases and 7 bases respectively, with 13 bases between them. The CDR3 extends over 13 amino acids. CDR3 nucleotide sequence: TGTGCCAGCAGCCAGGGGAATGGGCAGCCCCAGCATTTT. Translating gives CASSQGNGQPQHF.

The chain uses TRBV6-5 and TRBJ1-2; 7 bases line up with TRBD1. V lost 0 bases and J lost 3; bases outside the gene matches: 1. Germline assignment: CDR1 MNHEY and CDR2 SVGAGI. This CDR3 contains 14 residues. CDR3 region: CASSYSTGHYGYTF. The CDR3 nucleotides are TGTGCCAGCAGTTACTCGACAGGGCACTATGGCTACACCTTC.

This clonotype appeared a few times. This chain joins TRBV12-3 or TRBV12-4 and TRBJ2-3; the D is unclear. The CDR3 is made up of 10 amino acids. The V gene lost 11 bases and the J gene lost 10 bases, with 13 bases spanning the gap. The CDR3 nucleotides read TGTGCCGGCGGCTCTCTGGCGCAGTATTTT. Protein product: CAGGSLAQYF.

CDR3 nucleotides: TGTGCCAGCAGCCAAGACAGCGGAGGCCACAATGAGCAGTTCTTC. Translation: CASSQDSGGHNEQFF. The rearrangement uses TRBV3-1 and TRBJ2-1; weak D call: TRBD2 (5 bases). Germline CDR1 and CDR2: LGHDT and YNNKEL (reference sequence). The CDR3 sequence is 15 residues long. V was trimmed by 0 bases and J by 5 bases, leaving 11 bases between them.

This sequence joins TRBV4-2 and TRBJ2-4, with 9 bases matching TRBD2. Germline CDR1 and CDR2: LGHNA and YNFKEQ. With V trimmed by 1 base and J by 8 bases, 6 bases remained unmatched. There are 15 residues in the CDR3. The CDR3 region is CASSQAIAGVYIQYF. CDR3 in DNA: TGTGCCAGCAGCCAAGCGATAGCGGGGGTTTACATTCAGTACTTC.

The CDR3 region has the DNA TGTGCCAGCAGCCAAGATGGAGGCCCCGGGGAGCTGTTTTTT. The encoded protein is CASSQDGGPGELFF. V gene TRBV3-1 combines with J gene TRBJ2-2, with D possibly being TRBD2 (5 bases). V was trimmed by 0 bases and J by 6 bases, leaving 8 bases between them. CDR1 LGHDT and CDR2 YNNKEL come from the germline V gene (reference sequence). The length of the CDR3 is 14 residues.

This clonotype was counted between two and nine times. The chain is built from TRBV5-1 and TRBJ2-3; 9 bases map to TRBD1. Germline CDR1 and CDR2: SGHRS and YFSETQ. The CDR3 has 16 amino acids. The junction had 5 bases not matched to a gene; V was cut back by 3 bases and J by 0 bases. CDR3 bases: TGCGCCAGCAGCTCTTCACAGGGGGCCAGCACAGATACGCAGTATTTT. This gives the protein CASSSSQGASTDTQYF.

The V and J genes are TRBV12-5 and TRBJ2-3, with D perhaps matching TRBD1 (5 bases). Germline V lookup: CDR1 LGHNT, CDR2 FRNRAP. V lost 5 bases, J lost 6 bases, and 18 bases lay in between. This CDR3 comprises 15 residues. The CDR3 protein is CASGPGQPATDTQYF. The CDR3 region has the DNA TGTGCTAGTGGTCCCGGACAACCCGCTACGGATACGCAGTATTTT.

This chain joins TRBV7-2 and TRBJ2-3, with TRBD2 matching 13 bases. With 1 base clipped from V and 6 bases from J, the junction kept 4 bases outside the gene matches. Looked up from germline, CDR1 is SGHTA and CDR2 is FQGNSA. CDR3 length: 16 amino acids. The CDR3 spells CASSLETSGGRDTQYF. The CDR3 DNA is TGTGCCAGCAGCTTAGAGACTAGCGGGGGGCGGGATACGCAGTATTTT.

The chain employs TRBV19 and TRBJ2-7; 8 positions agree with TRBD1. CDR3 size: 12 residues. The J segment lost 6 bases and the V segment lost 6 bases, leaving 4 bases of the junction unmatched. CDR1 is LNHDA and CDR2 is SQIVND in the germline V gene (reference sequence). The CDR3: CASRQGAGEQYF. The CDR3 DNA follows: TGTGCCAGTAGGCAGGGGGCAGGCGAGCAGTACTTC.

This clonotype occurred a few times. The gene calls are TRBV6-1 and TRBJ1-4; D might be TRBD1 (5 bases). The CDR3 length is 14 residues. V was pared by 4 bases and J by 7 bases, with 13 bases between. Germline V lookup: CDR1 MNHNS, CDR2 SASEGT. The CDR3 coding sequence is TGTGCCAGCAGTGTATTCTCTGGGGGTGAAAAACTGTTTTTT. As protein: CASSVFSGGEKLFF.

This chain links TRBV6-5 with TRBJ2-7, with TRBD1 matching 7 bases. There are 11 residues in the CDR3. Germline V lookup: CDR1 MNHEY, CDR2 SVGAGI. The trim removed 6 bases at V and 9 bases at J, leaving 5 bases unmatched. CDR3 sequence: CASSQGQLQYF. The CDR3, as DNA: TGTGCCAGCAGCCAGGGACAGCTGCAGTACTTC.

Only a few counts were recorded for this clonotype. V and J are TRBV30 and TRBJ2-1; D not resolved. V lost 2 bases and J lost 3, with 8 bases in between. CDR3 size: 13 residues. CDR1 and CDR2 from the germline V gene are GTSNPN and SVGIG (reference sequence). The CDR3 coding sequence is TGTGCCTGGAGTCTCGCTAGCTACAATGAGCAGTTCTTC. This encodes CAWSLASYNEQFF.

V is TRBV5-1 and J is TRBJ2-6; the D gene is possibly TRBD1 (6 bases). V lost 2 bases and J 4 bases, leaving 13 bases between the germline ends. Germline-derived CDR1 and CDR2 are SGHRS and YFSETQ. The CDR3 covers 16 residues. The CDR3 DNA sequence: TGCGCCAGCAGCTTCTTTACAGGGTCAGGGGCCAACGTCCTGACTTTC. As protein: CASSFFTGSGANVLTF.